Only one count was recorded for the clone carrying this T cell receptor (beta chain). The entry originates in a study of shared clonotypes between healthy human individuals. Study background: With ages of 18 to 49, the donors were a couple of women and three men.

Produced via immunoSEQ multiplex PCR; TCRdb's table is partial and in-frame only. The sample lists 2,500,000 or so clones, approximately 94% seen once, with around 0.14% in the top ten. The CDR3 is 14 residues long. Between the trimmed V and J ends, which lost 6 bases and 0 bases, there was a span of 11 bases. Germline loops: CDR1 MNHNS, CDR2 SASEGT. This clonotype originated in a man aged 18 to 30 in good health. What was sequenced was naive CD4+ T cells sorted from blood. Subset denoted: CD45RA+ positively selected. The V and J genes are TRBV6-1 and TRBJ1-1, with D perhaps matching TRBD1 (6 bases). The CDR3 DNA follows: TGTGCCAGCAGGGCAGGGGATTTGAACACTGAAGCTTTCTTT. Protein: CASRAGDLNTEAFF.